The 9 T cell receptor beta chains below come from one sample, sequenced in a study of blood T cells in healthy people across ages (dated by TCRdb to between 2015 and 2016). Receptors were amplified or captured by 5' RACE. Data came from an Illumina HiSeq 2500. The second PCR ran for roughly 7 to 11 cycles and used a J-beta primer mix along with a sample-barcoded 5' primer. TCRdb itself trimmed the public reads at Q25 with fastp, ran MiXCR and retained productive beta chains. One record per CDR3 amino acid sequence lists the most common genes and DNA. In all, the sample holds fewer than 700,000 distinct CDR3 sequences, and 47% of those were seen once. Approximately 25% of the sample belongs to the ten largest clones. The sequencing input was blood. These receptors all come from a man at least 80 years old in good health.

This chain joins TRBV10-3 and TRBJ1-2; D is perhaps TRBD1 (5 bases). Germline CDR1 and CDR2: ENHRY and SYGVKD. Trimming left V 9 bases short and J 4 bases short, with 15 bases between. The CDR3 spans 13 residues. This CDR3 reads CAMGRGTTYGYTF. For the CDR3, the DNA is TGTGCCATGGGGCGGGGAACCACCTATGGCTACACCTTC.

The rearrangement uses TRBV7-9 and TRBJ2-1; 10 nucleotides match TRBD2. With V trimmed by 5 bases and J by 6 bases, 7 bases remained unmatched. This CDR3 has 15 amino acids. CDR1 SEHNR and CDR2 FQNEAQ come from the germline V gene (reference sequence). CDR3 loop: CASSELAGRFNEQFF. The CDR3 DNA reads TGTGCCAGCAGCGAACTAGCGGGGAGGTTCAATGAGCAGTTCTTC.

This clonotype occurred a few times. The J gene is TRBJ2-3, the V gene TRBV10-3, with D possibly being TRBD1 (6 bases). The V and J ends lost 10 bases and 2 bases respectively, with 16 bases between them. This CDR3 has 14 residues. Germline CDR1 reads ENHRY; CDR2 reads SYGVKD. The CDR3 sequence: CASQGRADTDTQYF. The CDR3 DNA follows: TGTGCCAGCCAGGGGCGAGCGGACACAGATACGCAGTATTTT.

The V call is TRBV5-1, the J call TRBJ2-3, with D tentatively TRBD2 (6 bases). The CDR3 spans 17 residues. Germline lookup yields CDR1 SGHRS and CDR2 YFSETQ. V lost 1 base to trimming and J lost 1 base, with 16 bases between them. The CDR3: CASSLLQAGHGTDTQYF. The DNA of the CDR3 is TGCGCCAGCAGCTTGTTGCAAGCGGGCCACGGCACAGATACGCAGTATTTT. The variable domain in full, with the rest retrieved from reference TRBV5-1 and TRBJ2-3, is KAGVTQTPRYLIKTRGQQVTLSCSPISGHRSVSWYQQTPGQGLQFLFEYFSETQRNKGNFPGRFSGRQFSNSRSEMNVSTLELGDSALYLCASSLLQAGHGTDTQYFGPGTRLTVL.

This clonotype has only one observation. CDR3 bases: TGTGCCAGCAGCTTGAGACAGGGTGACTCTGGGGCCAACGTCCTGACTTTC. This gives the protein CASSLRQGDSGANVLTF. The J gene is TRBJ2-6, the V gene TRBV7-9; TRBD1 aligns across 7 bases. J lost 0 bases, V lost 3 bases, and 5 bases had no gene match. CDR3 length: 17 amino acids. CDR1 and CDR2 from the germline V gene are SEHNR and FQNEAQ (reference sequence).

This clonotype was recorded a few times. This chain uses TRBV29-1 with TRBJ2-2; weak D call: TRBD1 (6 bases). The CDR3 totals 14 residues. Trimming left V 8 bases short and J 3 bases short, with 16 bases between. CDR1 is SQVTM, CDR2 ANQGSEA, per germline. The CDR3 is CSIREQGDTGELFF. The CDR3 region has the DNA TGCAGCATCAGAGAACAGGGAGACACCGGGGAGCTGTTTTTT.

This chain joins TRBV7-2 and TRBJ2-5, with D perhaps matching TRBD2 (7 bases). The germline V gene has CDR1 SGHTA and CDR2 FQGNSA. The CDR3 is 13 amino acids. The V and J ends lost 7 bases and 0 bases respectively, with 9 bases between them. This CDR3 is CASKGGNQETQYF. DNA for the CDR3: TGTGCCAGCAAGGGGGGGAACCAAGAGACCCAGTACTTC. Supplemented by reference TRBV7-2 and TRBJ2-5, the full variable domain reads GAGVSQSPSNKVTEKGKDVELRCDPISGHTALYWYRQSLGQGLEFLIYFQGNSAPDKSGLPSDRFSAERTGGSVSTLTIQRTQQEDSAVYLCASKGGNQETQYFGPGTRLLVL.

This rearrangement joins TRBV5-1 to TRBJ2-2, with D perhaps matching TRBD2 (6 bases). The CDR3 has 14 amino acids. Trimming stripped 5 bases from V and 3 bases from J, with 11 bases between. CDR1 and CDR2 (germline): SGHRS, YFSETQ. CDR3 residues: CASSFTGDTGELFF. In nucleotides, the CDR3 is TGCGCCAGCAGTTTTACGGGGGACACCGGGGAGCTGTTTTTT.

This chain uses TRBV7-3 with TRBJ2-1; weak D call: TRBD1 (6 bases). V was trimmed by 5 bases and J by 5 bases, leaving 13 bases between them. Germline V lookup: CDR1 SGHTA, CDR2 FQGTGA. The CDR3 totals 14 residues. This CDR3 reads CASSPTTGNNEQFF. CDR3 coding DNA: TGTGCCAGCAGCCCCACGACAGGCAACAATGAGCAGTTCTTC.